This TCR beta chain was documented in a study of post-analysis software for immune sequencing data. For the study at large: Relapsing-remitting, secondary progressive and progressive-relapsing multiple sclerosis courses were included.

The library was made from cDNA and included unique molecular identifiers. TCRdb reprocessed the PCR reads with MiXCR, giving one entry per CDR3 protein. The table has 820,000 or so distinct CDR3 sequences, around 50% seen once. General study results and limits: F measure clustering grouped samples strongly by preparation batch. A handful of TRBV segments, including TRBV5-6, TRBV5-1 and TRBV20-1, were more frequent in patients than controls.

A note on this clonotype: The antigen is unknown.

The trim removed 8 bases at V and 0 bases at J, leaving 6 bases unmatched. The CDR3 extends over 14 amino acids. Germline V gene data show CDR1 as MNHEY and CDR2 as SVGAGI. Sequences were obtained from blood. This clonotype was obtained from a girl between 5 and 17 years old with multiple sclerosis. The chain carries TRBV6-5 and TRBJ1-2; 7 bases match TRBD1. The CDR3 protein is CASARDRANYGYTF. CDR3 sequence (DNA): TGTGCCAGCGCACGGGACAGAGCTAACTATGGCTACACCTTC.